This TCR beta chain was captured in a study of memory CD4+ T cells and cytomegalovirus serostatus. Study-level points and caveats: About 40% of the roughly 160 known CMV-associated TCRbeta sequences appeared in CD4+ memory.

In the case of this clone: Its target is not known.

Germline V gives CDR1 SGHKS, CDR2 YYEKEE (reference sequence). The CDR3 consists of 14 residues. The V and J ends lost 0 bases and 4 bases respectively, with 11 bases between them. The sort gate was single viable CD3+CD4+CD8-CD45RO+ cells for memory CD4+ T cells. Sequencing used immunoSEQ multiplex PCR; TCRdb keeps in-frame clones, though not all of them. The sample yields about 41,000 clones, 70% to 80% seen once. The source of this sequence is an adult in good health and CMV-seronegative. The J gene is TRBJ2-7, the V gene TRBV5-5; possibly TRBD1 or TRBD2 for D (6 bases each). Sequencing input: memory CD4+ T cells from blood. CDR3 nucleotides: TGTGCCAGCAGCTTGGTGTCGGGGGCATACGAGCAGTACTTC. This encodes CASSLVSGAYEQYF.